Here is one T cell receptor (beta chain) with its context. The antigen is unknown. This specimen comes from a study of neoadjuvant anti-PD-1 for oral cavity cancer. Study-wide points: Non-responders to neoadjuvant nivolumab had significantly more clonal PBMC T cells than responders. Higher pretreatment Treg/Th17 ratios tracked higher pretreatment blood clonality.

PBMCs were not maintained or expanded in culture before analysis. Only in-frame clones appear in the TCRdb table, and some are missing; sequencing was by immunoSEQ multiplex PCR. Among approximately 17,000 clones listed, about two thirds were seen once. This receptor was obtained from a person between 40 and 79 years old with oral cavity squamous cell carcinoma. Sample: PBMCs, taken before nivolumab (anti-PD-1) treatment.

The CDR3 is CASSTTDRVPFF. CDR3 bases: TGTGCCAGCAGCACGACGGACAGGGTCCCTTTCTTT. V is TRBV7-9 and J is TRBJ1-1; 8 bases match TRBD1. The CDR3 runs 12 residues. V was clipped by 5 bases and J by 12 bases; unmatched bases: 8. Germline V gene sequence: CDR1 SEHNR, CDR2 FQNEAQ (reference sequence).